This T cell receptor (beta chain) was sequenced for a study of molecular identifiers for immune sequencing clone quantification. This clonotype was detected many times. TCRdb fed the PCR reads into MiXCR, producing one record per CDR3 protein. The table has about 65,000 distinct CDR3 sequences, about 18% seen once. Sequenced sample: naive CD8+ T cells from blood, with Jurkat cell RNA spiked in. Subset defined: FACS-sorted CD8+CD4-CCR7+CD45RA+ naive T cells. This clonotype was sampled from a human donor in good health. Some libraries in this study had Jurkat cell RNA spiked in.

CDR3 protein: CSATSPYEQYF. Written as DNA, the CDR3 is TGCAGCGCGACTTCGCCCTACGAGCAGTACTTC. The chain links TRBV29-1 to TRBJ2-7, with D uncertain. This CDR3 spans 11 amino acids. Per germline, CDR1 SQVTM and CDR2 ANQGSEA. V dropped 7 bases and J dropped 2 bases, with 9 bases sitting between them.